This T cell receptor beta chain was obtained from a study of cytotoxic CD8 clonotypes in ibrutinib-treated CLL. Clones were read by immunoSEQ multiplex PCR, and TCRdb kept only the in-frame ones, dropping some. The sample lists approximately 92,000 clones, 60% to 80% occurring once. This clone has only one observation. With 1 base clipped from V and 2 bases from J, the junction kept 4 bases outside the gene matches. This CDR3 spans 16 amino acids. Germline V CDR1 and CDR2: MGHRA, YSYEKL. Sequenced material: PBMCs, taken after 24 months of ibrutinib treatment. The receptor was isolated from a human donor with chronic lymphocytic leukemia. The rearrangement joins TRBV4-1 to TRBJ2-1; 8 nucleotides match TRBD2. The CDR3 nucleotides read TGCGCCAGCAGCCAAGGGACTAGCTTCCCCTACAATGAGCAGTTCTTC. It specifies CASSQGTSFPYNEQFF.